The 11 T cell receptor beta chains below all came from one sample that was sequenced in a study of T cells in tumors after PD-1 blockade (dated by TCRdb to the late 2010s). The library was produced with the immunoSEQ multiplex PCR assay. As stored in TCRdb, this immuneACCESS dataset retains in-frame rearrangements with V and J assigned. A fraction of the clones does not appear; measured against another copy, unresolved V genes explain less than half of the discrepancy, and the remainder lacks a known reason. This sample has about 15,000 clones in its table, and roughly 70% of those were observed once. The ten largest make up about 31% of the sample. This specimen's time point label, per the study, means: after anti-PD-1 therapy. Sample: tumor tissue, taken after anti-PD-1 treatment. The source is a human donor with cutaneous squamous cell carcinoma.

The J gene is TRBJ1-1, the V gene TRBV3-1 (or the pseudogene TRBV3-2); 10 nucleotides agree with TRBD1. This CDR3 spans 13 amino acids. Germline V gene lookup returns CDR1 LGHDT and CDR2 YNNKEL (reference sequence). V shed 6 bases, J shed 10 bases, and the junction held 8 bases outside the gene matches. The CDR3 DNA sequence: TGTGCCAGCAGTGGGTCCAGGGACAGGGGAGCTTTCTTT. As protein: CASSGSRDRGAFF.

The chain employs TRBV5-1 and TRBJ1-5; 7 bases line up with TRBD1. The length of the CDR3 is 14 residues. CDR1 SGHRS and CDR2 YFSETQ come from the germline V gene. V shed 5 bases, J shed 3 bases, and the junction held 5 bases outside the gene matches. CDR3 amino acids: CASSPDRANQPQHF. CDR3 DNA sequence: TGCGCCAGCAGTCCAGACAGGGCCAATCAGCCCCAGCATTTT.

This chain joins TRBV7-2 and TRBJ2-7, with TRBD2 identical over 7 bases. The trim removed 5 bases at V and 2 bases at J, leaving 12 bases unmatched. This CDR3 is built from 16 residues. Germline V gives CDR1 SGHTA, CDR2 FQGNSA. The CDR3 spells CASSPRVGGGTYEQYF. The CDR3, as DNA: TGTGCCAGCAGCCCGAGGGTTGGCGGGGGAACCTACGAGCAGTACTTC.

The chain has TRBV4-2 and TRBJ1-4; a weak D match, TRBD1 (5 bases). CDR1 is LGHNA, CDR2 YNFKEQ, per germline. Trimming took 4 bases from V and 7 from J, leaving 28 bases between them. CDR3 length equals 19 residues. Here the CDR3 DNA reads TGTGCCAGCAGCCGTTTTCTGACAGATGATATAAGAGTAGGTGAAAAACTGTTTTTT. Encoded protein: CASSRFLTDDIRVGEKLFF.

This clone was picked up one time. As DNA, the CDR3 is TGTGCCAGCAGCCGACCCCGGTTCGGGGAGCCGAGCACCGGGGAGCTGTTTTTT. Its protein is CASSRPRFGEPSTGELFF. This chain connects TRBV7-6 to TRBJ2-2; possible D gene TRBD2, 5 bases. The CDR3 is 18 residues long. Trimming removed 5 bases at V and 4 bases at J, with 23 bases between. The V gene's germline CDR1 is SGHVS and CDR2 FNYEAQ. Together with reference TRBV7-6 and TRBJ2-2, the CDR3 gives the full variable domain: GAGVSQSPRYKVTKRGQDVALRCDPISGHVSLYWYRQALGQGPEFLTYFNYEAQQDKSGLPNDRFSAERPEGSISTLTIQRTEQRDSAMYRCASSRPRFGEPSTGELFFGEGSRLTVL.

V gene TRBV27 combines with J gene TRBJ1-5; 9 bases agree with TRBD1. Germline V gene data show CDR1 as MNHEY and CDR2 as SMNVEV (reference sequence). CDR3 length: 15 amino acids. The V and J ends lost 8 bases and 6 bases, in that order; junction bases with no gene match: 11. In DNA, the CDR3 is TGTGCCAGCCGATGGGACAGGGATCCCACTCAGCCCCAGCATTTT. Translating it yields CASRWDRDPTQPQHF.

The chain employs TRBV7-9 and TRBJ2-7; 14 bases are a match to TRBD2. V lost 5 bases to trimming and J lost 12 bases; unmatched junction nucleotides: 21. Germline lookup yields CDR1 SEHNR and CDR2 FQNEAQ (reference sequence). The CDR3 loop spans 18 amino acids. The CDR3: CASSPSGSRLAGGQRLYF. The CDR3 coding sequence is TGTGCCAGCAGCCCCAGTGGATCGAGACTAGCGGGAGGGCAACGGCTGTACTTC.

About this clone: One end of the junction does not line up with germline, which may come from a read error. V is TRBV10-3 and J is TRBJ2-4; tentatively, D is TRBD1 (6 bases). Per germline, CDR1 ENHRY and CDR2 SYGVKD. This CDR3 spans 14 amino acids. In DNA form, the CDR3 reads TGTGCCATCAGCGAAGGACGGGACAAAAGCATTCAGTACTTC. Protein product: CAISEGRDKSIQYF.

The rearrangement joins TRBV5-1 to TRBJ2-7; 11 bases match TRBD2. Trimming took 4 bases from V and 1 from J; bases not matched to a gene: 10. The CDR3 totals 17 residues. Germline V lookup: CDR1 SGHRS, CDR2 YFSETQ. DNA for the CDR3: TGCGCCAGCAGCAGCGGACTAGCGGGTCACCCGTCCTACGAGCAGTACTTC. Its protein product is CASSSGLAGHPSYEQYF.

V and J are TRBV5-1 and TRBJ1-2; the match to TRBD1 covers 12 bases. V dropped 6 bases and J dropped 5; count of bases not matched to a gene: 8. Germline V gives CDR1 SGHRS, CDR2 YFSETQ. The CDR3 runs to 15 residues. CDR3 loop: CASKPPGQGAYGYTF. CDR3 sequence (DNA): TGCGCCAGCAAACCTCCGGGACAGGGGGCATATGGCTACACCTTC.

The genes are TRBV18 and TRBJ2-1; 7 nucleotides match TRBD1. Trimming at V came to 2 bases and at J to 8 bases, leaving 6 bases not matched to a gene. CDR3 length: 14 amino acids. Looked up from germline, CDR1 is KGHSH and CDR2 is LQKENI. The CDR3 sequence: CASSPKGANDEQFF. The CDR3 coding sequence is TGTGCCAGCTCACCAAAGGGGGCTAATGATGAGCAGTTCTTC.